The clone carrying this T cell receptor (beta chain) appeared a few times. For repertoire sequencing, the TCR beta CDR3 regions were amplified from RNA transcripts. First-round RT-PCR used HTBI primers; second-round multiplex PCR followed. TCRdb passed the multiplex PCR reads through MiXCR, listing each CDR3 protein once. The data hold around 40,000 distinct CDR3 sequences, with 52% observed a single time. These data belong to a study of Graves' ophthalmopathy and Graves' hyperthyroidism. Germline-derived CDR1 and CDR2 are MNHEY and SMNVEV (reference sequence). The CDR3 is 13 amino acids. The trim removed 3 bases at V and 11 bases at J, leaving 7 bases unmatched.

The source of this sequence is an adult man with Graves' ophthalmopathy. The sample was peripheral blood. J is TRBJ1-1 and V is TRBV27, with TRBD1 identical over 9 bases. The CDR3 sequence is CASSFLQGATAFF. The CDR3 coding sequence is TGTGCCAGCAGTTTCTTACAGGGGGCCACTGCTTTCTTT.